The 24 T cell receptor beta chains listed next were all sequenced from one sample in a study of cytomegalovirus exposure and HLA in healthy donors. PCR involved 60 Vbeta and 13 Jbeta primers. Measured with immunoSEQ multiplex PCR; TCRdb has only the in-frame clones, and not every one. This sample has around 120,000 clones, with 70% to 80% found just once. Sequencing input: PBMCs. The origin of the receptors is a man aged 30 to 39 in good health and CMV-seronegative.

The V and J genes are TRBV9 and TRBJ2-7; 9 bases are a match to TRBD1. The CDR3 totals 16 residues. Germline V gives CDR1 SGDLS, CDR2 YYNGEE. Losses at the gene ends were 0 bases for V and 3 bases for J; bases not matched to a gene: 7. CDR3 nucleotide sequence: TGTGCCAGCAGCGTAGCTCCGGGACAGGGTTACTACGAGCAGTACTTC. Protein product: CASSVAPGQGYYEQYF.

The rearrangement links TRBV5-8 to TRBJ1-5, with TRBD1 identical over 8 bases. Looked up from germline, CDR1 is SGHTS and CDR2 is YDEGEE. With V trimmed by 7 bases and J by 0 bases, 12 bases remained unmatched. This CDR3 has 17 residues. The CDR3 region is CASPGGQGAHSNQPQHF. CDR3 bases: TGTGCCAGCCCCGGGGGGCAGGGGGCGCATAGCAATCAGCCCCAGCATTTT.

V and J are TRBV4-1 and TRBJ1-1; D ambiguous. V lost 4 bases and J 1 base, leaving 7 bases between the germline ends. The germline gives CDR1 MGHRA, CDR2 YSYEKL. The CDR3 is made up of 13 amino acids. The CDR3 region has the DNA TGCGCCAGCAGCCCCAGGTCGAACACTGAAGCTTTCTTT. It codes for CASSPRSNTEAFF.

The rearrangement links TRBV7-2 to TRBJ2-7; D not certain. This CDR3 region has 13 residues. Trimming removed 4 bases at V and 7 bases at J, with 14 bases between. Germline lookup yields CDR1 SGHTA and CDR2 FQGNSA. The chain's CDR3 is CASSSRPVGEQYF. The CDR3 bases are TGTGCCAGCAGCTCTAGACCCGTTGGGGAGCAGTACTTC.

The chain uses TRBV6-6 and TRBJ1-2; 8 bases map to TRBD1. The CDR3 spans 15 residues. The germline gives CDR1 MNHNY, CDR2 SVGAGI (reference sequence). Trimming removed 5 bases from V and 1 base from J; junction bases left unmatched: 6. CDR3 nucleotide sequence: TGTGCCAGCAGTCCCGGTGGACAGGGTAACTATGGCTACACCTTC. Protein sequence: CASSPGGQGNYGYTF.

The chain joins TRBV29-1 to TRBJ2-7; no reliable D call. Germline V gene lookup returns CDR1 SQVTM and CDR2 ANQGSEA. CDR3 length: 12 residues. V was shortened by 2 bases and J by 3 bases, with 8 bases between the two germline ends. The CDR3 DNA reads TGCAGCGTTGAAATTGGAGACTACGAGCAGTACTTC. Protein sequence: CSVEIGDYEQYF.

This clone has only one observation. The chain is built from TRBV27 and TRBJ2-7, with 7 bases matching TRBD1. This CDR3 has 15 amino acids. Germline V gene lookup returns CDR1 MNHEY and CDR2 SMNVEV (reference sequence). The J segment lost 3 bases and the V segment lost 0 bases, leaving 5 bases of the junction unmatched. The CDR3 DNA sequence: TGTGCCAGCAGTTTATCCCTGACAGGGAGCTACGAGCAGTACTTC. Its translation: CASSLSLTGSYEQYF.

J is TRBJ2-2 and V is TRBV4-1, with 12 bases fitting TRBD2. Germline trimming cut 8 bases from V and 3 bases from J; bases unmatched to any gene: 10. The CDR3 runs to 17 residues. CDR1 and CDR2 (germline): MGHRA, YSYEKL. The DNA for the CDR3 is TGCGCCAGCGCCCGGCGACTAGCGGGAGAGCACACCGGGGAGCTGTTTTTT. This codes for CASARRLAGEHTGELFF.

The rearrangement joins TRBV18 to TRBJ2-2; D is possibly TRBD2 (6 bases). CDR3 size: 16 residues. Germline values: CDR1 KGHSH, CDR2 LQKENI. Trimming stripped 1 base from V and 6 bases from J, with 15 bases between. The CDR3 region is CASSPQGTGYAGELFF. The CDR3 bases are TGTGCCAGCTCACCACAAGGGACTGGATATGCCGGGGAGCTGTTTTTT.

The V and J genes are TRBV10-3 and TRBJ1-4; possibly TRBD1 for D (5 bases). Between the trimmed V and J ends, which lost 3 bases and 2 bases, there was a span of 13 bases. The length of the CDR3 is 16 residues. Germline V gene lookup returns CDR1 ENHRY and CDR2 SYGVKD. CDR3 nucleotide sequence: TGTGCCATCAGTGACTCAGGCGGGGGGACTAATGAAAAACTGTTTTTT. Protein product: CAISDSGGGTNEKLFF.

This sequence joins TRBV5-4 and TRBJ1-1; 10 positions match TRBD1. With 4 bases clipped from V and 4 bases from J, the junction kept 10 bases outside the gene matches. CDR1 SGHNT and CDR2 YYREEE come from the germline V gene (reference sequence). This CDR3 has 16 amino acids. The CDR3 region has the DNA TGTGCCAGCAGCGTATCCGGGACAGGGGTCGGCACTGAAGCTTTCTTT. Protein sequence: CASSVSGTGVGTEAFF.

The CDR3 DNA sequence: TGTGCCAGCAGCGGGACAGGGGGCCGAGGGACCGGGGAGCTGTTTTTT. This codes for CASSGTGGRGTGELFF. The rearrangement joins TRBV9 to TRBJ2-2; 11 bases are shared with TRBD1. The CDR3 length is 16 residues. V lost 3 bases, J lost 5 bases, and 6 bases stayed unmatched. CDR1 and CDR2 from the germline V gene are SGDLS and YYNGEE.

The genes are TRBV30 and TRBJ2-3, with 8 nucleotides matching TRBD2. CDR3 length: 15 amino acids. Germline V lookup: CDR1 GTSNPN, CDR2 SVGIG (reference sequence). With V trimmed by 3 bases and J by 0 bases, 5 bases remained unmatched. This CDR3 is CAWSGPSGSTDTQYF. The CDR3 bases are TGTGCCTGGAGCGGACCTAGCGGGAGCACAGATACGCAGTATTTT.

This clone was detected only once. The V gene is TRBV10-3, the J gene TRBJ1-5, with a possible D match to TRBD1 (6 bases). The length of the CDR3 is 14 residues. The V end lost 3 bases, the J end lost 5 bases, and 11 bases lay between the germline ends. Germline CDR1 ENHRY, CDR2 SYGVKD. For the CDR3, the DNA is TGTGCCATCAGTGATGGACAGAGATATCAGCCCCAGCATTTT. Translated: CAISDGQRYQPQHF.

The CDR3 spells CASSVVGGIRNEQFF. CDR3 nucleotide sequence: TGTGCCAGCAGCGTAGTGGGGGGGATAAGAAATGAGCAGTTCTTC. The V call is TRBV9, the J call TRBJ2-1; 7 bases line up with TRBD2. There are 15 residues in the CDR3. V trimming: 0 bases; J trimming: 7 bases; junction bases outside the gene matches: 7. CDR1 and CDR2 (germline): SGDLS, YYNGEE.

The rearrangement uses TRBV19 and TRBJ2-1; 11 bases are shared with TRBD1. The germline V gene has CDR1 LNHDA and CDR2 SQIVND (reference sequence). J was trimmed by 7 bases and V by 8 bases; bases with no gene match: 7. The CDR3 runs to 14 residues. The CDR3: CASDGQGARNEQFF. The CDR3 coding sequence is TGTGCCAGTGATGGACAGGGGGCTAGGAATGAGCAGTTCTTC.

In its sample, this clone was seen a few times. The chain is built from TRBV28 and TRBJ1-5, with a possible D match to TRBD1 (6 bases). Germline assignment: CDR1 MDHEN and CDR2 SYDVKM. Trimming left V 4 bases short and J 2 bases short, with 15 bases between. The CDR3 covers 16 residues. The CDR3 loop is CASSSLGGPGNQPQHF. The DNA of the CDR3 is TGTGCCAGCAGTTCCTTGGGGGGGCCGGGCAATCAGCCCCAGCATTTT.

The chain combines TRBV7-7 with TRBJ2-3, with D possibly TRBD2 on 5 matching bases. Trimming cost V 6 bases and J 0 bases, with 13 bases left between them. CDR3 length equals 15 residues. CDR1 and CDR2 (germline): SSHAT, FNYEAQ (reference sequence). The CDR3: CASSRAPGSTDTQYF. CDR3 in DNA: TGTGCCAGCAGTCGGGCCCCGGGGAGCACAGATACGCAGTATTTT.

This chain joins TRBV7-9 and TRBJ2-2, with 7 bases that match TRBD1. After removal of 4 bases from V and 5 bases from J, the junction contained 13 bases not matched to a gene. CDR1 and CDR2 (germline): SEHNR, FQNEAQ (reference sequence). The CDR3 is 17 amino acids. The CDR3 loop reads CASSSSGPGQRTGELFF. CDR3 coding DNA: TGTGCCAGCAGCTCCAGTGGACCGGGACAGAGAACCGGGGAGCTGTTTTTT.

V is TRBV5-5 and J is TRBJ2-2; 7 bases align to TRBD1. V was pared by 4 bases and J by 0 bases, with 9 bases of the junction left unmatched. The CDR3 consists of 17 residues. CDR1 and CDR2 (germline): SGHKS, YYEKEE (reference sequence). The CDR3 bases are TGTGCCAGCAGCCCTACAACCGGGACAGCGAACACCGGGGAGCTGTTTTTT. Protein sequence: CASSPTTGTANTGELFF.

The V and J genes are TRBV5-5 and TRBJ1-1; the D gene is possibly TRBD1 (6 bases). Germline V lookup: CDR1 SGHKS, CDR2 YYEKEE (reference sequence). This CDR3 comprises 12 residues. V was shortened by 2 bases and J by 5 bases, with 7 bases between the two germline ends. CDR3 DNA sequence: TGTGCCAGCAGCTTCACAGGGACTGAAGCTTTCTTT. As protein: CASSFTGTEAFF. Using reference TRBV5-5 and TRBJ1-1 for the parts outside the CDR3, the full variable domain is DAGVTQSPTHLIKTRGQQVTLRCSPISGHKSVSWYQQVLGQGPQFIFQYYEKEERGRGNFPDRFSARQFPNYSSELNVNALLLGDSALYLCASSFTGTEAFFGQGTRLTVV.

This clone was seen a handful of times. The chain carries TRBV5-6 and TRBJ1-1, with 7 bases fitting TRBD1. The CDR3 has 15 amino acids. The V and J ends lost 3 bases and 0 bases, in that order; junction bases with no gene match: 5. The germline V gene encodes CDR1 SGHDT and CDR2 YYEEEE. The CDR3 nucleotides are TGTGCCAGCAGCTACAGGGGCGCCATGAACACTGAAGCTTTCTTT. Amino acids: CASSYRGAMNTEAFF.

The chain carries TRBV19 and TRBJ2-7; 11 nucleotides agree with TRBD2. The CDR3 spans 16 residues. The ends lost 5 bases at V and 5 bases at J; junction bases unmatched: 11. Germline CDR1 and CDR2: LNHDA and SQIVND (reference sequence). This chain's CDR3 is CASSVGTSGKLHEQYF. DNA of the CDR3: TGTGCCAGTAGTGTAGGGACTAGCGGTAAACTCCACGAGCAGTACTTC.

The chain links TRBV18 to TRBJ1-5; 7 bases are shared with TRBD1. From germline, CDR1 is KGHSH and CDR2 LQKENI. After removal of 3 bases from V and 7 bases from J, the junction contained 3 bases not matched to a gene. This CDR3 is 13 amino acids long. The chain's CDR3 is CASSPDRAQPQHF. The CDR3 nucleotides read TGTGCCAGCTCACCTGACAGGGCACAGCCCCAGCATTTT.